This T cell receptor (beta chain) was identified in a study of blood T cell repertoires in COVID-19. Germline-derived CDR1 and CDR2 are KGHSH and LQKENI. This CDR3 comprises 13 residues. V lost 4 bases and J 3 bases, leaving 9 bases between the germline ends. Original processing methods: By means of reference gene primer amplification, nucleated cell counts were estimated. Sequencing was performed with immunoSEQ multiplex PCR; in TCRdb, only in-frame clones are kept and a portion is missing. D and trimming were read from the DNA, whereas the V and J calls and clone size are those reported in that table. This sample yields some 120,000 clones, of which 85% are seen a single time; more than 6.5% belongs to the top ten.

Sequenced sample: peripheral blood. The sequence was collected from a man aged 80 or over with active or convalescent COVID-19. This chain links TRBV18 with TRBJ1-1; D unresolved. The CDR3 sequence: CASSLDIDTEAFF. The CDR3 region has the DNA TGTGCCAGCTCACTCGACATCGACACTGAAGCTTTCTTT.